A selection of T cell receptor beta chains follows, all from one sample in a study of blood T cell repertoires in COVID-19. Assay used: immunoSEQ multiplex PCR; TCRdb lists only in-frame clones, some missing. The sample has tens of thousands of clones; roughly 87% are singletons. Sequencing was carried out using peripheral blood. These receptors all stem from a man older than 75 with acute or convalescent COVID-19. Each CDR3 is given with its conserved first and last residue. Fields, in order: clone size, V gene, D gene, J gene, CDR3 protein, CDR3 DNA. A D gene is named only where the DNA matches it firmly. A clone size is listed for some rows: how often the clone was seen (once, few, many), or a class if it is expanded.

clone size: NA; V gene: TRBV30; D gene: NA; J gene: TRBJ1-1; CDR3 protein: CAWTPGPNTEAFF; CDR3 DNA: TGTGCCTGGACCCCTGGGCCAAACACTGAAGCTTTCTTT
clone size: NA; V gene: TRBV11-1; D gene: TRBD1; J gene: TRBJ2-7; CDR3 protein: CASSLWDSYEQYF; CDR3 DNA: TGTGCCAGCAGCTTATGGGACAGTTACGAGCAGTACTTC
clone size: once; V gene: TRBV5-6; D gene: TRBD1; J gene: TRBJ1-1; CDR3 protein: CASSSLGRDRGTEAFF; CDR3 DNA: TGTGCCAGCAGCTCCCTCGGACGAGACAGGGGTACTGAAGCTTTCTTT
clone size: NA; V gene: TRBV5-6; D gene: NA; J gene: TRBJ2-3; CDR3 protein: CASSLASLSTDTQYF; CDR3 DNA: TGTGCCAGCAGCTTGGCTAGTCTTAGCACAGATACGCAGTATTTT
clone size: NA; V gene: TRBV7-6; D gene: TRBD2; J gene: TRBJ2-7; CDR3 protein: CASSLDDSGYYEQYF; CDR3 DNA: TGTGCCAGCAGCTTAGATGATAGCGGGTACTACGAGCAGTACTTC
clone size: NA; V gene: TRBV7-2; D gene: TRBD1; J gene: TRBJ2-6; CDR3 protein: CASSTRQGEGANVLTF; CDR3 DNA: TGTGCCAGCAGCACAAGACAGGGGGAAGGGGCCAACGTCCTGACTTTC
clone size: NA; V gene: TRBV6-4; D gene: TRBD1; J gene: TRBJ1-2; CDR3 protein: CASSDGTGGVYGYTF; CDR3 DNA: TGTGCCAGCAGTGACGGGACAGGGGGCGTCTATGGCTACACCTTC
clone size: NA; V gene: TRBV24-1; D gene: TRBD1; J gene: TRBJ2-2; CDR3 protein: CATSDYRDRGSGELFF; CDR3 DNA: TGTGCCACCAGTGATTACCGGGACAGGGGATCCGGGGAGCTGTTTTTT
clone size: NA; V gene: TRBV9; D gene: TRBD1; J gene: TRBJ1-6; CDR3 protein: CASNAGTGVKPLHF; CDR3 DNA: TGTGCCAGCAACGCCGGGACAGGGGTCAAACCCCTCCACTTT
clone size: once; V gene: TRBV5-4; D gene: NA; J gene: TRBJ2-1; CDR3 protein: CASSLSLGGEGYNEQFF; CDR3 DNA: TGTGCCAGCAGCTTGAGTTTGGGGGGTGAAGGCTACAATGAGCAGTTCTTC
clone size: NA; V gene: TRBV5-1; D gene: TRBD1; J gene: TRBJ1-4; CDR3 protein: CASSSVPQGWEKLFF; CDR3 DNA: TGCGCCAGCAGCTCGGTACCACAGGGGTGGGAAAAACTGTTTTTT
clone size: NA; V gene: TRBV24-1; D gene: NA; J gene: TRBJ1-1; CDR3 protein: CATMTADGSTEAFF; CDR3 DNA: TGTGCCACCATGACGGCCGACGGGTCGACTGAAGCTTTCTTT
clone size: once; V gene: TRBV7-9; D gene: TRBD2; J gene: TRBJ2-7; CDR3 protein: CASSSLRGLRIEQYF; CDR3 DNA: TGTGCCAGCAGCTCGCTTAGGGGACTAAGAATAGAGCAGTACTTC
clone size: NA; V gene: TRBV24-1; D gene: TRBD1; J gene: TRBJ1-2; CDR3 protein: CATSDPVPGQAGGYTF; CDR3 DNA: TGTGCCACCAGTGATCCTGTCCCGGGACAGGCTGGTGGCTACACCTTC
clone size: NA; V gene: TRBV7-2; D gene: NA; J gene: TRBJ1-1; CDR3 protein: CASSLGQLTEAFF; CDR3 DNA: TGTGCCAGCAGCTTAGGACAGCTAACTGAAGCTTTCTTT
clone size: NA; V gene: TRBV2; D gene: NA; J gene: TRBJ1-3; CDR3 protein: CASTPPTGTFSGNTIYF; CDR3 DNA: TGTGCCAGCACCCCCCCCACAGGAACCTTCTCTGGAAACACCATATATTTT
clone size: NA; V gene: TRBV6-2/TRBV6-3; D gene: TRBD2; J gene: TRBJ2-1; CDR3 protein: CASSAREVNEQFF; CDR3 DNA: TGTGCCAGCAGTGCGCGGGAGGTCAATGAGCAGTTCTTC
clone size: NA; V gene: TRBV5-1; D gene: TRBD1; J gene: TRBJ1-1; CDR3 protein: CASSGQGQNTEAFF; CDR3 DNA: TGCGCCAGCAGCGGACAGGGGCAGAACACTGAAGCTTTCTTT
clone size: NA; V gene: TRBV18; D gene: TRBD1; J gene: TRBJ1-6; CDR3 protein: CASSPRGTGGSHNSPLHF; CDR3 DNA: TGTGCCAGCTCACCAAGAGGGACAGGGGGATCCCATAATTCACCCCTCCACTTT
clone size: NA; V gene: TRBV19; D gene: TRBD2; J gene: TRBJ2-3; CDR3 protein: CASREWGGNPDTQYF; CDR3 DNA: TGTGCCAGTCGGGAGTGGGGGGGGAACCCAGATACGCAGTATTTT
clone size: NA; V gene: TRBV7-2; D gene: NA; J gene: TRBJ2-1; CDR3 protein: CASSSTREQFF; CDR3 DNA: TGTGCCAGCAGCTCTACTCGAGAGCAGTTCTTC
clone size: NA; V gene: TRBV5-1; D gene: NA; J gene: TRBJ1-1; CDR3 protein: CASSWGESGLEAFF; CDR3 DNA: TGCGCCAGCAGCTGGGGGGAATCGGGACTTGAAGCTTTCTTT
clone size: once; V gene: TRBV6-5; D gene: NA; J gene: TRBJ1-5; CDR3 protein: CASSYSYTNNQPQHF; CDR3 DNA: TGTGCCAGCAGTTACAGTTACACTAATAATCAGCCCCAGCATTTT
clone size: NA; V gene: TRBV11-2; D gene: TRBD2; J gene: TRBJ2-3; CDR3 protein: CASSQGLARESDTQYF; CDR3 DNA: TGTGCCAGCAGTCAAGGACTAGCGAGGGAATCAGATACGCAGTATTTT
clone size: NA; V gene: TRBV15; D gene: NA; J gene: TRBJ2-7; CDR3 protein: CATSGGQYHEQYF; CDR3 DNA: TGTGCCACCAGCGGTGGACAGTACCACGAGCAGTACTTC
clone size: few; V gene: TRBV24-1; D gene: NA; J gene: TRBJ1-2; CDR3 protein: CATSDPTGGWSSYTF; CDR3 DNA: TGTGCCACCAGTGATCCAACGGGAGGGTGGAGTAGCTACACCTTC
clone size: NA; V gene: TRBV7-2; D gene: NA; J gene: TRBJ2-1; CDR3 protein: CASSLAAGPYNEQFF; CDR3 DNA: TGTGCCAGCAGCTTAGCGGCGGGCCCCTACAATGAGCAGTTCTTC
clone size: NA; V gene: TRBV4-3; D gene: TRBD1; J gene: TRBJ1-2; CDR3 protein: CASSPLRTGGFYGYTF; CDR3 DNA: TGCGCCAGCAGCCCCCTGAGGACAGGGGGCTTCTATGGCTACACCTTC
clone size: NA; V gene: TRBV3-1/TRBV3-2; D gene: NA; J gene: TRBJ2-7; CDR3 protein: CASSQYYEQYF; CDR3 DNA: TGTGCCAGCAGCCAATACTACGAGCAGTACTTC
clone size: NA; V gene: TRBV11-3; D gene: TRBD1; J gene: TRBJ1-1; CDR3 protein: CASSSYDRGHEAFF; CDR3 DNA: TGTGCCAGCAGCTCATATGACAGGGGCCATGAAGCTTTCTTT
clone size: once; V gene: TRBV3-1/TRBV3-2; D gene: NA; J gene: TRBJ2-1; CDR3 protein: CASSQDDYPSNEQFF; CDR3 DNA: TGTGCCAGCAGCCAAGATGACTACCCCTCAAATGAGCAGTTCTTC
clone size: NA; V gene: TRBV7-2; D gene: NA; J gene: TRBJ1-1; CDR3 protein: CASSSYGLPNTEAFF; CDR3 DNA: TGTGCCAGCAGCTCCTATGGTCTCCCGAACACTGAAGCTTTCTTT
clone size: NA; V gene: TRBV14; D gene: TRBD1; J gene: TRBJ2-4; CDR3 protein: CASSHPMTGRKNIQYF; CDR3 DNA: TGTGCCAGCAGCCACCCAATGACAGGGCGGAAAAACATTCAGTACTTC
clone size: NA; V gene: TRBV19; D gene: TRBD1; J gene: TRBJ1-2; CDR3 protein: CASSHRDRVIGGYTF; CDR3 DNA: TGTGCCAGTAGTCACCGTGACAGGGTGATAGGAGGCTACACCTTC
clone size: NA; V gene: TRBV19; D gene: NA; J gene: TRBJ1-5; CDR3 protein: CASTTRGSNQPQHF; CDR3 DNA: TGTGCCAGTACTACCAGGGGTAGCAATCAGCCCCAGCATTTT
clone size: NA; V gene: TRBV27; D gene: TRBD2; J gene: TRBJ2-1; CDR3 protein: CASKGTSGISYNEQFF; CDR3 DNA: TGTGCCAGTAAGGGGACTAGCGGGATATCCTACAATGAGCAGTTCTTC
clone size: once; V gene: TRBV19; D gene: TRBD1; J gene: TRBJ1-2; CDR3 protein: CASSIPGQGYDGYTF; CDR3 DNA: TGTGCCAGTAGTATCCCGGGACAGGGTTACGATGGCTACACCTTC
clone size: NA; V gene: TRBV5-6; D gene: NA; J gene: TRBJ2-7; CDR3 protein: CASSSYSYEQYF; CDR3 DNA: TGTGCCAGCAGCTCCTACTCCTACGAGCAGTACTTC
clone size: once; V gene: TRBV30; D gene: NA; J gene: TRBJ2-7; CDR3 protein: CAWSTKDKANF; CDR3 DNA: TGTGCCTGGAGTACGAAAGACAAGGCGAACTTC
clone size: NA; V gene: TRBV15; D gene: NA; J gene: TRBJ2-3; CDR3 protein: CATSRGRGGKDTQYF; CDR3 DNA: TGTGCCACCAGCAGAGGGAGAGGGGGTAAAGATACGCAGTATTTT
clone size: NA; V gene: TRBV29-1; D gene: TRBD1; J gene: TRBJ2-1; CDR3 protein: CSVWTGGYNEQFF; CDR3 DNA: TGCAGCGTTTGGACAGGGGGCTACAATGAGCAGTTCTTC
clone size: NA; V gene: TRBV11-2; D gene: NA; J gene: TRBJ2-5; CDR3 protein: CASSLWGEARETQYF; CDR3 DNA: TGTGCCAGCAGCCTCTGGGGGGAGGCCCGAGAGACCCAGTACTTC